The T cell receptor beta chain under discussion was sequenced for a study of shared clonotypes between healthy human individuals. General study findings and limits: Represented diversity, genetic and exposure-history alike, was limited by few donors.

Naive CD8 cells lacked CD45RO and underwent positive selection for CCR7, leaving out terminally differentiated effector memory CD45RA+ cells. Trimming stripped 0 bases from V and 8 bases from J, with 22 bases between. The CDR3 is 16 amino acids. Germline CDR1 SQVTM, CDR2 ANQGSEA. A remark on this clone: Its antigen is still unknown.

Researchers divided each subset's genomic DNA evenly across several immunoSEQ plates. In the original workflow: From ImmunoSEQ came sequences covering only the junction and carrying no quality scores, so filtering differed. Libraries were prepared by immunoSEQ multiplex PCR; TCRdb keeps only in-frame clonotypes and omits some of them. The DNA was the basis for D and trimming; V, J and clone size are from that table. The table shows millions of clones, with roughly 91% occurring only once. The TCR sequence derives from a man aged 18-30 years in good health. Some clones in this sample may be carry-over from other donors' samples. Sequenced input: naive CD8+ T cells from PBMCs. The rearrangement links TRBV29-1 to TRBJ1-2; D is perhaps TRBD1 (5 bases). CDR3 nucleotide sequence: TGCAGCGTTGAAGATTGGGCGGGGACTATGGCTAAAGGCTACACCTTC. Translated: CSVEDWAGTMAKGYTF.